This is a list of T cell receptor beta chains from one sample in a study of T cell repertoires in cytomegalovirus infection. No antigen has been assigned to these receptors. TCRdb analysed the reads with MiXCR anew, one entry per CDR3 protein. The repertoire holds 110,000 to 150,000 distinct CDR3 sequences, over 25% seen once, with roughly 50% in the top ten. The sequences come from CD8+ T cells from cultured PBMCs, collected from culture after CMV antigen stimulation. The receptors originated from a human donor in good health (CMV status not recorded). Some clones in this sample may be carry-over from other donors' samples. Each CDR3 is given with its conserved first and last residue. D genes are given only for firm matches. Clone size is shown for a subset of rows, as once, few, many or a class of expanded clone.

TRBV12-5	.	TRBJ2-2	many	CASGLDPPGEHTGELFF	TGTGCTAGTGGTTTGGATCCCCCAGGGGAGCACACCGGGGAGCTGTTTTTT
TRBV12-3/TRBV12-4	.	TRBJ2-2	.	CASSLAMGQNTGELFF	TGTGCCAGCAGTTTAGCGATGGGACAGAACACCGGGGAGCTGTTTTTT
TRBV2	.	TRBJ1-1	once	CASSERWGSEAFF	TGTGCCAGCAGTGAAAGATGGGGGAGTGAAGCTTTCTTT
TRBV19	.	TRBJ2-7	.	CASSIGGISYEQYF	TGTGCCAGTAGTATAGGGGGGATCTCCTACGAGCAGTACTTC
TRBV7-8	.	TRBJ2-2	.	CASSLRPEELFF	TGTGCCAGCAGCTTACGCCCTGAGGAGCTGTTTTTT
TRBV19	.	TRBJ1-1	.	CASDSGGNTEAFF	TGTGCCAGTGATTCAGGAGGGAACACTGAAGCTTTCTTT
TRBV7-6	.	TRBJ2-1	few	CASSPAGGTSYNEQFF	TGTGCCAGCAGCCCAGCAGGGGGGACTTCCTACAATGAGCAGTTCTTC
TRBV7-6	.	TRBJ2-2	many	CASRYTGELFF	TGTGCCAGCCGGTACACCGGGGAGCTGTTTTTT
TRBV7-9	.	TRBJ1-2	.	CASSLAVAGGYTF	TGTGCCAGCAGCTTAGCGGTCGCCGGTGGCTACACCTTC
TRBV7-8	.	TRBJ2-7	.	CACTFQGGVLYEQYF	TGTGCCTGCACCTTCCAGGGCGGGGTCCTCTACGAGCAGTACTTC
TRBV20-1	.	TRBJ2-7	.	CSARGGTTYEQYF	TGCAGTGCTAGAGGAGGCACCACCTACGAGCAGTACTTC
TRBV4-3	.	TRBJ1-5	.	CASSQETNQPQHF	TGCGCCAGCAGCCAAGAAACCAATCAGCCCCAGCATTTT
TRBV6-6	.	TRBJ1-5	many	CASSFRRDLNQPQHF	TGTGCCAGCAGTTTTCGCAGGGACTTGAATCAGCCCCAGCATTTT
TRBV12-3/TRBV12-4	TRBD1	TRBJ1-1	once	CASSLGQGSNTEAFF	TGTGCCAGCAGTTTGGGACAGGGGTCGAACACTGAAGCTTTCTTT
TRBV5-6	.	TRBJ1-1	.	CASSLVQTENTEAFF	TGTGCCAGCAGCTTGGTACAGACCGAAAACACTGAAGCTTTCTTT
TRBV11-2	.	TRBJ2-7	.	CASSLAGTVSYEQYF	TGTGCCAGCAGCCTCGCCGGGACGGTGTCCTACGAGCAGTACTTC
TRBV20-1	.	TRBJ1-1	few	CSARDVWTRGSGTEAFF	TGCAGTGCTAGAGATGTCTGGACGAGAGGGAGTGGAACTGAAGCTTTCTTT
TRBV12-3/TRBV12-4	TRBD2	TRBJ2-1	few	CASSLMTSGAWDEQFF	TGTGCCAGCAGTTTAATGACTAGCGGGGCCTGGGATGAGCAGTTCTTC
TRBV11-2	.	TRBJ2-2	.	CASSFASNTGELFF	TGTGCCAGCAGCTTTGCCTCCAACACCGGGGAGCTGTTTTTT
TRBV19	.	TRBJ1-5	few	CASSIAGGPQHF	TGTGCCAGTAGTATAGCCGGTGGCCCCCAGCATTTT
TRBV7-9	.	TRBJ1-1	.	CASSLVGAFDEAFF	TGTGCCAGCAGCTTAGTCGGTGCCTTCGATGAAGCTTTCTTT
TRBV3-1	TRBD1	TRBJ1-1	.	CASSQDTDRGITEAFF	TGTGCCAGCAGCCAAGATACCGACAGGGGAATCACTGAAGCTTTCTTT
TRBV12-3/TRBV12-4	TRBD1	TRBJ2-1	.	CASSDGTGGNEQFF	TGTGCCAGCAGTGACGGGACAGGGGGCAATGAGCAGTTCTTC
TRBV7-2	.	TRBJ2-3	.	CASSFIASDTQYF	TGTGCCAGCAGCTTCATAGCTTCCGATACGCAGTATTTT
TRBV6-1	TRBD2	TRBJ2-3	.	CASSELAGSTDTQYF	TGTGCCAGCAGTGAGCTAGCGGGCTCCACAGATACGCAGTATTTT
TRBV7-9	TRBD1	TRBJ1-2	.	CASSDALRTGSIYGYTF	TGTGCCAGCAGCGACGCCCTCCGGACAGGAAGTATCTATGGCTACACCTTC
TRBV6-5	.	TRBJ1-1	.	CASSYRGQDTEAFF	TGTGCCAGCAGTTATCGCGGTCAGGACACTGAAGCTTTCTTT
TRBV14	TRBD1	TRBJ2-7	.	CASSQAGDRRSYEQYF	TGTGCCAGCAGCCAAGCCGGGGACAGGAGATCCTACGAGCAGTACTTC
TRBV7-2	TRBD1	TRBJ1-2	many	CASSRMPGTGGAPYGYTF	TGTGCCAGCAGCCGGATGCCCGGGACAGGGGGCGCGCCCTATGGCTACACCTTC
TRBV12-3/TRBV12-4	.	TRBJ1-1	few	CASSPEVVGTEAFF	TGTGCCAGCAGTCCTGAGGTCGTCGGTACTGAAGCTTTCTTT
TRBV7-4	.	TRBJ1-1	.	CASSMGFAGAFF	TGTGCCAGCAGCATGGGCTTCGCTGGGGCTTTCTTT
TRBV9	TRBD1	TRBJ2-7	.	CASSVRDSPYEQYF	TGTGCCAGCAGCGTTCGGGACAGTCCCTACGAGCAGTACTTC
TRBV12-3/TRBV12-4	.	TRBJ1-4	.	CASKGRINEKLFF	TGTGCCAGCAAGGGCAGGATTAATGAAAAACTGTTTTTT
TRBV11-1	TRBD1	TRBJ1-1	few	CASSLDTGGSDTEAFF	TGTGCCAGCAGCTTAGATACAGGGGGTTCGGACACTGAAGCTTTCTTT
TRBV13	TRBD2	TRBJ2-7	few	CASSPAGGGRSEQYF	TGTGCCAGCAGCCCCGCGGGGGGGGGCCGATCCGAGCAGTACTTC
TRBV2	.	TRBJ2-1	.	CASSDQFGGGLYNEQFF	TGTGCCAGCAGTGATCAGTTTGGCGGGGGCCTTTACAATGAGCAGTTCTTC
TRBV28	.	TRBJ1-1	few	CASISWGSEAFF	TGTGCCAGCATCTCTTGGGGGAGTGAAGCTTTCTTT
TRBV6-6	.	TRBJ2-7	.	CASSYSIYEQYF	TGTGCCAGCAGTTACTCCATCTACGAGCAGTACTTC
TRBV29-1	.	TRBJ1-2	few	CSVEDDGNGYGYTF	TGCAGCGTTGAAGATGACGGGAACGGCTATGGCTACACCTTC
TRBV19	TRBD1	TRBJ2-7	.	CASSGPGQYYEQYF	TGTGCCAGTAGTGGACCGGGACAGTATTACGAGCAGTACTTC
TRBV7-2	.	TRBJ2-4	many	CASSSVAENIQYF	TGTGCCAGCAGCTCAGTAGCCGAAAACATTCAGTACTTC
TRBV6-6	TRBD1	TRBJ2-7	.	CASGETGHSYEQYF	TGTGCCAGTGGCGAGACAGGGCACTCCTACGAGCAGTACTTC
TRBV24-1	.	TRBJ1-1	few	CATSDSQGRNTEAFF	TGTGCCACCAGTGATTCCCAGGGCCGTAACACTGAAGCTTTCTTT
TRBV4-1	.	TRBJ2-1	few	CASSQIHNEQFF	TGCGCCAGCAGCCAAATACATAATGAGCAGTTCTTC
TRBV7-8	TRBD2	TRBJ2-1	few	CASSLLPGLVGNEQFF	TGTGCCAGCAGCCTCCTACCGGGACTAGTAGGCAATGAGCAGTTCTTC
TRBV7-9	.	TRBJ1-1	.	CASSPVEGGLNTEAFF	TGTGCCAGCAGCCCAGTGGAGGGGGGTTTGAACACTGAAGCTTTCTTT
TRBV25-1	TRBD1	TRBJ1-4	.	CASSDMDRGGEKLFF	TGTGCCAGCAGTGACATGGACAGGGGTGGTGAAAAACTGTTTTTT